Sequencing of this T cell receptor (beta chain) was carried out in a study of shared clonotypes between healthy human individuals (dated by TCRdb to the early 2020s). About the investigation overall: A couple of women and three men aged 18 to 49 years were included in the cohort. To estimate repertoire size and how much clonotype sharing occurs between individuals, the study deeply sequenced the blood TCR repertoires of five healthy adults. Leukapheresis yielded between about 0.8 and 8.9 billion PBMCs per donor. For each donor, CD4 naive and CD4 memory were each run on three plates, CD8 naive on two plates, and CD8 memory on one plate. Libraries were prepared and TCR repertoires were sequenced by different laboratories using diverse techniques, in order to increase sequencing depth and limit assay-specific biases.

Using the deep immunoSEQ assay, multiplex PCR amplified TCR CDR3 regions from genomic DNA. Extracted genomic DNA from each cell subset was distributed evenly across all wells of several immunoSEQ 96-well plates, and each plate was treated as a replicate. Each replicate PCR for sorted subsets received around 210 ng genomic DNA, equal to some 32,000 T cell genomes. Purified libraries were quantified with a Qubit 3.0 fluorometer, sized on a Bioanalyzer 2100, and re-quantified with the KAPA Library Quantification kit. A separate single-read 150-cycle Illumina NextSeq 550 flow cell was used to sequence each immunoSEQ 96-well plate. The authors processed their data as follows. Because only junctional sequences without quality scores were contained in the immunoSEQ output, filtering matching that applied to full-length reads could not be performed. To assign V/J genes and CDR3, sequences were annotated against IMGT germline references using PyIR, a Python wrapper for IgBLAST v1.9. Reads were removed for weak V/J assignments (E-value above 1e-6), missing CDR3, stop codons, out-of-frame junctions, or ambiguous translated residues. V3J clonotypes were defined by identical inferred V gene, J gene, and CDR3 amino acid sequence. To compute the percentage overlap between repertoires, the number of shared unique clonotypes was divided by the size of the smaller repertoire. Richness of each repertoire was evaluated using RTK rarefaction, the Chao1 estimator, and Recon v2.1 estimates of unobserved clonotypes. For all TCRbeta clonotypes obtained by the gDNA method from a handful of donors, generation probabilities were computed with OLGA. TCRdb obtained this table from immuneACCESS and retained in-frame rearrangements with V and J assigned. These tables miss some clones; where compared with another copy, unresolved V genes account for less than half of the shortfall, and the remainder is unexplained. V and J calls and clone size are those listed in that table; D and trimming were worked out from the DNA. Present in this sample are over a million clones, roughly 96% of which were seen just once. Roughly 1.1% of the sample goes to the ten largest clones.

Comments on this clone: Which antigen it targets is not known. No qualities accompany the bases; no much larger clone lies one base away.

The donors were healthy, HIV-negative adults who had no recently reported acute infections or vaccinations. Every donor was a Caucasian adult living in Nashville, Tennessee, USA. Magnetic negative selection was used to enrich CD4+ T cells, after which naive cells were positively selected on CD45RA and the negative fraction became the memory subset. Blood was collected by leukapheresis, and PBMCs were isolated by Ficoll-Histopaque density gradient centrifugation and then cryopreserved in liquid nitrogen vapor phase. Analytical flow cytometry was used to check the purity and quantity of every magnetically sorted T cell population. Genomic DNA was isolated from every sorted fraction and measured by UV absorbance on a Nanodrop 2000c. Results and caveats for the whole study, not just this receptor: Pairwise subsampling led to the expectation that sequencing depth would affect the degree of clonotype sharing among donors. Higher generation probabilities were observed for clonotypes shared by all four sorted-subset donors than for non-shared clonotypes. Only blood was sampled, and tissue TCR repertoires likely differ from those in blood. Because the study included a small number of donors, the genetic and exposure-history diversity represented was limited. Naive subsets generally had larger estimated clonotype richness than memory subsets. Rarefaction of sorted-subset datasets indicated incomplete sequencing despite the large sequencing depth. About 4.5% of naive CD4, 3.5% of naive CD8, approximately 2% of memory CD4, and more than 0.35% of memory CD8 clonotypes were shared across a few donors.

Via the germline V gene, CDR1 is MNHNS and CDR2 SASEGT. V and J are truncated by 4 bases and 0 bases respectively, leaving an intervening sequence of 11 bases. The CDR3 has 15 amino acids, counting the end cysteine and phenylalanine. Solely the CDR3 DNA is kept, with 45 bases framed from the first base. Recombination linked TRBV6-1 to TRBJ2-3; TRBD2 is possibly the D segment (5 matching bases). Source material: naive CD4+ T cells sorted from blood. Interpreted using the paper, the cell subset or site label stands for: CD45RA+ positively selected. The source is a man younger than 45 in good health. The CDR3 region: CASSGTRGSTDTQYF. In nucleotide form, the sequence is TGTGCCAGCAGTGGGACCCGGGGAAGCACAGATACGCAGTATTTT.